This T cell receptor beta chain appears in the sequencing data of a study of blood T cell repertoires in COVID-19. This table comes from immunoSEQ multiplex PCR, and its TCRdb copy is limited to in-frame clones, with some not included. The repertoire has 90,000 to 110,000 clones, about 76% of them found once; the top ten carry approximately 19%. Sequences were obtained from peripheral blood. The sequence derives from a woman in her 70s with acute or convalescent COVID-19.

CDR3 region: CASSQGAYGYTF. The CDR3 nucleotides read TGTGCCAGCAGCCAGGGGGCCTATGGCTACACCTTC. The J gene is TRBJ1-2, the V gene TRBV6-5, with 8 bases identical to TRBD1. Germline V lookup: CDR1 MNHEY, CDR2 SVGAGI. Trimming cost V 6 bases and J 4 bases; bases outside gene matches: 1. CDR3 length: 12 residues.